What follows are 21 T cell receptor beta chains derived from one specimen sequenced in a study of identical twins. TCRdb reprocessed the 5' RACE reads with MiXCR, giving one entry per CDR3 protein. The table shows approximately 500,000 distinct CDR3 sequences, with 20% to 25% occurring only once. These data also formed part of another study, on T cells expressing NK-cell markers.

Sequencing used CD4+ T cells sorted from blood. The receptors were gathered from a young woman in good health.

This chain connects TRBV5-1 to TRBJ2-2; 8 bases agree with TRBD1. Germline lookup yields CDR1 SGHRS and CDR2 YFSETQ. Germline trimming cut 4 bases from V and 5 bases from J; bases unmatched to any gene: 7. The CDR3 sequence is 15 residues long. CDR3 sequence: CASSADRGDTGELFF. The CDR3 DNA reads TGCGCCAGCAGCGCAGACAGGGGTGATACCGGGGAGCTGTTTTTT.

The chain uses TRBV7-2 and TRBJ2-5; unclear D gene. From germline, CDR1 is SGHTA and CDR2 FQGNSA. V was pared by 5 bases and J by 5 bases, with 12 bases between. The CDR3 totals 13 residues. CDR3 sequence: CASSKSHTETQYF. CDR3 nucleotides: TGTGCCAGCAGCAAAAGTCATACCGAGACCCAGTACTTC.

Only a few counts were recorded for this clonotype. The chain has TRBV20-1 and TRBJ2-3, with a tentative D call TRBD2 (7 bases). The V end lost 5 bases, the J end lost 8 bases, and 20 bases lay between the germline ends. CDR1 is DFQATT, CDR2 SNEGSKA, per germline (reference sequence). The CDR3 covers 14 residues. The CDR3 DNA follows: TGCAGTGCTGGACTAGGGGGGACGTCACTTACGCAGTATTTT. Translating gives CSAGLGGTSLTQYF.

This clonotype was seen more than once but under ten times. The V call is TRBV20-1, the J call TRBJ2-5; 9 bases align to TRBD2. The CDR3 contains 14 residues. Germline loops: CDR1 DFQATT, CDR2 SNEGSKA (reference sequence). V trimming: 5 bases; J trimming: 5 bases; junction bases outside the gene matches: 9. The DNA of the CDR3 is TGCAGTGCTCCCCCCGCGGGGGGGCGGGAGACCCAGTACTTC. Translated, it gives CSAPPAGGRETQYF.

Worth noting for this clonotype: A read error may produce the germline difference seen at one junction end. The chain couples TRBV7-7 to TRBJ2-1; the match to TRBD2 covers 9 bases. This CDR3 contains 15 residues. CDR1 and CDR2 from the germline V gene are SSHAT and FNYEAQ (reference sequence). The CDR3 is CASSPAGGPSGEQFF. In nucleotides, the CDR3 is TGTGCTAGCAGCCCGGCGGGAGGGCCGAGTGGGGAGCAGTTCTTC.

This clonotype was counted only a few times. The CDR3 DNA is TGCGCCAGCAGCTTGTGGGAAGAGAGCGAAGAGACCCAGTACTTC. This codes for CASSLWEESEETQYF. The rearrangement links TRBV5-1 to TRBJ2-5; no reliable D call. This CDR3 is 15 amino acids long. Deletions cut 1 base from V and 3 bases from J, with 13 bases between. Germline V gene lookup returns CDR1 SGHRS and CDR2 YFSETQ.

This clonotype was seen a few times. V and J are TRBV29-1 and TRBJ2-1, with D perhaps TRBD2 (6 bases). Germline V gene sequence: CDR1 SQVTM, CDR2 ANQGSEA. This CDR3 contains 14 residues. With 1 base removed from V and 1 base from J, the gap between germline ends came to 8 bases. This CDR3 reads CSVEAGESYNEQFF. The CDR3 DNA reads TGCAGCGTTGAAGCGGGGGAATCCTACAATGAGCAGTTCTTC.

This clonotype showed up just a few times. The V and J genes are TRBV12-3 or TRBV12-4 and TRBJ1-2; possible D gene TRBD1, 6 bases. This CDR3 spans 14 amino acids. V was trimmed by 4 bases and J by 8 bases, leaving 17 bases between them. CDR3 coding DNA: TGTGCCAGCAGTTGGGCCAGGGGTACGTTCGGCTACACCTTC. It encodes CASSWARGTFGYTF.

This clonotype came up a few times. The chain combines TRBV11-2 with TRBJ1-2, with TRBD1 matching over 8 bases. The CDR3 spans 15 residues. V was pared by 5 bases and J by 8 bases, with 13 bases of the junction left unmatched. Per germline, CDR1 SGHAT and CDR2 FQNNGV. CDR3 coding DNA: TGTGCCAGCAGCATTAGTCGGACAGGGAATAGCGGCTACACCTTC. Translated, it gives CASSISRTGNSGYTF. Drawing the rest from reference TRBV11-2 and TRBJ1-2, the complete variable domain is EAGVAQSPRYKIIEKRQSVAFWCNPISGHATLYWYQQILGQGPKLLIQFQNNGVVDDSQLPKDRFSAERLKGVDSTLKIQPAKLEDSAVYLCASSISRTGNSGYTFGSGTRLTVV.

This clonotype was observed a handful of times. This chain uses TRBV12-3 or TRBV12-4 with TRBJ1-2, with D perhaps TRBD1 (6 bases). Trimming took off 3 bases at V and 2 bases at J, with 13 bases between the two ends. The CDR3 sequence is 15 residues long. CDR3 residues: CASSLAGVGNYGYTF. The DNA of the CDR3 is TGTGCCAGCAGTTTGGCAGGGGTCGGCAACTATGGCTACACCTTC.

The V and J genes are TRBV2 and TRBJ2-5; D might be TRBD1 (6 bases). Germline-derived CDR1 and CDR2 are SNHLY and FYNNEI. The CDR3 totals 12 residues. Trimming took 10 bases from V and 1 from J, leaving 10 bases between them. The CDR3 is CAIWTVQETQYF. DNA of the CDR3: TGTGCCATCTGGACAGTCCAAGAGACCCAGTACTTC.

The genes are TRBV20-1 and TRBJ1-1, with D perhaps matching TRBD1 (6 bases). The CDR3 is 13 residues long. From germline, CDR1 is DFQATT and CDR2 SNEGSKA (reference sequence). V lost 0 bases and J 4 bases, leaving 9 bases between the germline ends. CDR3: CSARDQGTTEAFF. The CDR3 DNA reads as TGCAGTGCTAGAGATCAGGGGACCACTGAAGCTTTCTTT.

The chain uses TRBV29-1 and TRBJ1-6, with 7 bases matching TRBD1. CDR1 is SQVTM and CDR2 is ANQGSEA in the germline V gene. Trimming at V came to 7 bases and at J to 3 bases, leaving 3 bases not matched to a gene. This CDR3 region has 13 residues. The CDR3 DNA reads as TGCAGCGCACAGGGGAGCTATAATTCACCCCTCCACTTT. It specifies CSAQGSYNSPLHF. The entire variable domain, with the rest obtained from reference TRBV29-1 and TRBJ1-6, is as follows: SAVISQKPSRDICQRGTSLTIQCQVDSQVTMMFWYRQQPGQSLTLIATANQGSEATYESGFVIDKFPISRPNLTFSTLTVSNMSPEDSSIYLCSAQGSYNSPLHFGNGTRLTVT.

A remark on this clonotype: An end of the junction does not agree with germline; a read error may underlie this. The V and J genes are TRBV5-1 and TRBJ2-1; 10 bases fit TRBD2. This CDR3 region has 16 residues. Per germline, CDR1 SGHRS and CDR2 YFSETQ. CDR3 sequence: CASSWGASGGYYEQFF. CDR3 nucleotide sequence: TGCGCCAGCAGCTGGGGGGCTAGCGGGGGCTACTATGAGCAGTTCTTC.

This clonotype was observed once. This chain joins TRBV29-1 and TRBJ2-3; D is ambiguous. Germline V gene lookup returns CDR1 SQVTM and CDR2 ANQGSEA. The CDR3 loop spans 14 amino acids. With 6 bases removed from V and 3 bases from J, the gap between germline ends came to 16 bases. CDR3 loop: CSVLRPRRTDTQYF. CDR3 in DNA: TGCAGCGTCTTGCGGCCCCGACGGACAGATACGCAGTATTTT.

There are a few counts of this clonotype. The chain links TRBV6-1 to TRBJ1-1; D is unresolved. Trimming pared 6 bases from V and 6 bases from J, leaving 11 bases between. The CDR3 covers 12 residues. CDR1 is MNHNS, CDR2 SASEGT, per germline. The CDR3 DNA is TGTGCCAGCAGGTACATTGGTGCTGAAGCTTTCTTT. It encodes CASRYIGAEAFF.

The rearrangement uses TRBV28 and TRBJ1-2; no reliable D call. Germline V gene lookup returns CDR1 MDHEN and CDR2 SYDVKM. V lost 2 bases to trimming and J lost 4 bases, with 8 bases between them. The CDR3 length is 13 residues. CDR3 sequence: CASSLQWGYGYTF. In nucleotides, the CDR3 is TGTGCCAGCAGTTTACAGTGGGGCTATGGCTACACCTTC.

The chain links TRBV6-1 to TRBJ1-1, with a weak D call TRBD1 (5 bases). Trimming removed 8 bases from V and 4 bases from J, with 14 bases in between. CDR1 is MNHNS, CDR2 SASEGT, per germline. The CDR3 consists of 13 residues. The CDR3 DNA reads TGTGCCAGCGGGGGGTGGGGGAGCACTGAAGCTTTCTTT. Translating gives CASGGWGSTEAFF.

The table lists this clonotype with a few counts. This chain joins TRBV6-1 and TRBJ2-1; possibly TRBD1 or TRBD2 for D (5 bases each). CDR1 is MNHNS, CDR2 SASEGT, per germline. V was pared by 7 bases and J by 12 bases, with 19 bases between. This CDR3 region has 13 residues. The CDR3: CASTSGPFRRQFF. The CDR3 DNA reads as TGTGCCAGCACCTCGGGGCCCTTTCGACGGCAGTTCTTC.

This clonotype was found a few times. The chain links TRBV6-2 or TRBV6-3 to TRBJ2-7, with a weak D call TRBD2 (6 bases). This CDR3 comprises 13 residues. With 5 bases removed from V and 3 bases from J, the gap between germline ends came to 11 bases. Germline CDR1 and CDR2: MNHEY and SVGEGT. The CDR3 sequence is CASSRGLYYEQYF. As DNA, the CDR3 is TGTGCCAGCAGTCGCGGACTATACTACGAGCAGTACTTC.

The chain employs TRBV20-1 and TRBJ2-5; 8 bases map to TRBD1. Trimming cost V 3 bases and J 5 bases; bases outside gene matches: 11. CDR1 and CDR2 (germline): DFQATT, SNEGSKA (reference sequence). The CDR3 is 15 amino acids. The CDR3 nucleotides are TGCAGTGCTAGCTCGATCAGGGGGCGCGGGGAGACCCAGTACTTC. Amino acids: CSASSIRGRGETQYF.